The next 5 T cell receptor beta chains were all read from a single sample in a study of blood T cell repertoires in COVID-19. TCRdb's table, derived via immunoSEQ multiplex PCR, lists solely in-frame clones and lacks some. The table has 150,000 to 200,000 clones, roughly 80% seen once. Sequencing used PBMCs or T cells enriched from blood (not recorded which). The receptor set was obtained from a man between 60 and 70 years old who had been exposed to COVID-19.

CDR3 loop: CASSIDKDGTALHF. The CDR3 DNA reads TGTGCCAGTAGTATAGATAAGGACGGGACAGCGCTCCACTTT. This rearrangement joins TRBV19 to TRBJ1-6; 7 nucleotides line up with TRBD1. The germline CDR1 and CDR2 sequences are LNHDA and SQIVND (reference sequence). The CDR3 runs 14 residues. V dropped 0 bases and J dropped 16; count of bases not matched to a gene: 9. The full variable domain, completed using reference TRBV19 and TRBJ1-6, is DGGITQSPKYLFRKEGQNVTLSCEQNLNHDAMYWYRQDPGQGLRLIYYSQIVNDFQKGDIAEGYSVSREKKESFPLTVTSAQKNPTAFYLCASSIDKDGTALHFGNGTRLTVT.

The rearrangement links TRBV5-4 to TRBJ1-1, with 7 nucleotides matching TRBD1. The length of the CDR3 is 15 residues. Germline loops: CDR1 SGHNT, CDR2 YYREEE (reference sequence). V dropped 1 base and J dropped 2; count of bases not matched to a gene: 5. This CDR3 reads CASSLQGQKNTEAFF. The CDR3 region has the DNA TGTGCCAGCAGCTTGCAGGGACAGAAAAACACTGAAGCTTTCTTT.

The chain links TRBV5-1 to TRBJ1-2, with 12 bases identical to TRBD1. V shed 4 bases, J shed 5 bases, and the junction held 6 bases outside the gene matches. The CDR3 has 15 residues. From germline, CDR1 is SGHRS and CDR2 YFSETQ. CDR3 sequence: CASSPGQGAGYGYTF. In DNA form, the CDR3 reads TGCGCCAGCAGCCCGGGACAGGGGGCTGGATATGGCTACACCTTC.

The chain is built from TRBV12-3 or TRBV12-4 and TRBJ1-2; the match to TRBD1 covers 8 bases. CDR3 length equals 13 residues. J lost 7 bases, V lost 4 bases, and 5 bases had no gene match. The CDR3 sequence is CASSSTGGVGYTF. CDR3 DNA: TGTGCCAGCAGTTCCACAGGGGGAGTTGGCTACACCTTC.

The chain links TRBV27 to TRBJ2-5; TRBD2 matches 9 bases. The CDR3 covers 12 residues. Germline CDR1 MNHEY, CDR2 SMNVEV (reference sequence). V was pared by 5 bases and J by 9 bases, with 4 bases of the junction left unmatched. CDR3 sequence: CASSPSGKAQYF. The CDR3 bases are TGTGCCAGCAGTCCTAGCGGGAAGGCCCAGTACTTC.